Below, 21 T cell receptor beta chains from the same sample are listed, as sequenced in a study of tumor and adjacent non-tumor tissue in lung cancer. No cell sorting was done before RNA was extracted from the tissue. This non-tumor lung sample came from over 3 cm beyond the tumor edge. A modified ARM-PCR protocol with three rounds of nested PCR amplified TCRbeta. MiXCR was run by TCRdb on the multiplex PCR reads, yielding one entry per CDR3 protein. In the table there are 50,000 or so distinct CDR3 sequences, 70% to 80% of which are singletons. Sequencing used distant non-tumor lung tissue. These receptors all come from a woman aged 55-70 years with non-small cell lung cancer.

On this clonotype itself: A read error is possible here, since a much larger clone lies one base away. The CDR3 nucleotides are TGCAGTGCCCCTTGGACAGGAGGGGCCAAAGACATTCAGTACTTC. Its protein is CSAPWTGGAKDIQYF. The chain employs TRBV20-1 and TRBJ2-4; D might be TRBD1 (7 bases). Per the germline V gene, CDR1 is DFQATT and CDR2 is SNEGSKA (reference sequence). There are 15 residues in the CDR3.

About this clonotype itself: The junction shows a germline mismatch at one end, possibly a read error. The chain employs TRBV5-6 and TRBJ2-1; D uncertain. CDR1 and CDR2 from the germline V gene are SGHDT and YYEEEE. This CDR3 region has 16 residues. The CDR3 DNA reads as TGTGCCAGTAGCTTGTTGATGCAGGCCTCCTACAATAAGCAGTTCTTC. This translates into CASSLLMQASYNKQFF. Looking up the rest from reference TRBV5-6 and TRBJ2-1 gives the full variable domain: DAGVTQSPTHLIKTRGQQVTLRCSPKSGHDTVSWYQQALGQGPQFIFQYYEEEERQRGNFPDRFSGHQFPNYSSELNVNALLLGDSALYLCASSLLMQASYNKQFFGPGTRLTVL.

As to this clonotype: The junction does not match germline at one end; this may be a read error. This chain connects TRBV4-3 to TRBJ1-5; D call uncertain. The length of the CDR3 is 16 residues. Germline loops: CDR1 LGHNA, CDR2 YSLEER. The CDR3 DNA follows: TGCGCCAGCAGTCAAGATGGGCCACGGAGTAATCAGCCCCAGCATTTT. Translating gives CASSQDGPRSNQPQHF.

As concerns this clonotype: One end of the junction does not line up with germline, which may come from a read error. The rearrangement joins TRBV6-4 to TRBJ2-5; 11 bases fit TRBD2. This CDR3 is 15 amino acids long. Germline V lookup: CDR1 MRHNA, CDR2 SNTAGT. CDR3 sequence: CASRPGLADQETQNF. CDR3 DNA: TGTGCCAGCAGACCGGGACTAGCGGACCAAGAGACTCAGAACTTC.

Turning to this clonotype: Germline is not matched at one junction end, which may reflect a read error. In DNA, the CDR3 is TGCGCCAACAGCTTAGAGGTTCGTAACTATAATTCACCCCTCCACTTT. This sequence encodes CANSLEVRNYNSPLHF. The V gene is TRBV4-1, the J gene TRBJ1-6; D remains ambiguous. The CDR3 runs to 16 residues. Per the germline V gene, CDR1 is MGHRA and CDR2 is YSYEKL.

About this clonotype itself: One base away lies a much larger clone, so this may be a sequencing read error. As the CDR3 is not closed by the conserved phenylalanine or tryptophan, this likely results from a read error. The CDR3 DNA sequence: TGTGCCAGCAGCCGCGCAACAGGGGGCGGGGGTGGCTACACCTTA. This gives the protein CASSRATGGGGGYTL. V and J are TRBV13 and TRBJ1-2; 9 bases agree with TRBD1. The CDR3 covers 15 residues. V was pared by 5 bases and J by 7 bases, with 11 bases of the junction left unmatched. Looked up from germline, CDR1 is PRHDT and CDR2 is FYEKMQ (reference sequence).

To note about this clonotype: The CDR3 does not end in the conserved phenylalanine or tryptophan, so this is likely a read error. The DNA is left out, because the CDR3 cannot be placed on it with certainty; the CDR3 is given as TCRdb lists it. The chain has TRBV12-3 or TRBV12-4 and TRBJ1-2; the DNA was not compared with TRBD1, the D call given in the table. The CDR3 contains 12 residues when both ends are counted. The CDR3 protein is CANSEGQGRAAL.

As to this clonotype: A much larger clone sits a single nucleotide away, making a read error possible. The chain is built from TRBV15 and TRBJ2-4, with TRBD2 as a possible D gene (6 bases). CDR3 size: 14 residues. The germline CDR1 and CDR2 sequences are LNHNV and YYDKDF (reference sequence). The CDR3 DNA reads TGTGCCACCAACAGAGATACCCAGGGAGGAATTCAGTACTTC. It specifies CATNRDTQGGIQYF.

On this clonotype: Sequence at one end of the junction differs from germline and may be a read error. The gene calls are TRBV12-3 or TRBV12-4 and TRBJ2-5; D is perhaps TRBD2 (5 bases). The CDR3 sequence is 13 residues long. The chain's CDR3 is CAGSSASRETQYF. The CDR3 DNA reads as TGTGCCGGCAGTTCGGCTAGCCGAGAGACTCAATACTTC.

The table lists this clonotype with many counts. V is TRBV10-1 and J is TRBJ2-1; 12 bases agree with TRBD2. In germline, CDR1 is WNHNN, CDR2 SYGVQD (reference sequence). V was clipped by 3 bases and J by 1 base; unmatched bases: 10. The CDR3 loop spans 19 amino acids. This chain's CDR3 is CASSEGSSGGARSYNEQFF. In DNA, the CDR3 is TGCGCCAGCAGTGAAGGTTCTAGCGGGGGGGCCCGATCCTACAATGAGCAGTTCTTC.

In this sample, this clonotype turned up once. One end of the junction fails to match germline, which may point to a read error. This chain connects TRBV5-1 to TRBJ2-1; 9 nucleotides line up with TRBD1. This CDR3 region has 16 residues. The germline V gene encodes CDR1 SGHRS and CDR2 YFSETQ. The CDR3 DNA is TGCGCCAGCAGCTTGGTACCGGACAGGGGTGCCAACGAGCGGTTCTTC. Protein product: CASSLVPDRGANERFF.

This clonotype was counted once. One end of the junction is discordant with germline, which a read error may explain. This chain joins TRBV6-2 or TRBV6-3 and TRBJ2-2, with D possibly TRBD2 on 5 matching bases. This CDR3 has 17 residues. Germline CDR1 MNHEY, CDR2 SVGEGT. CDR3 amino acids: CDSNYTQQRANIGELFF. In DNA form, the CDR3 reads TGTGACAGCAATTACACCCAACAGAGGGCCAACATCGGGGAGCTGTTTTTT.

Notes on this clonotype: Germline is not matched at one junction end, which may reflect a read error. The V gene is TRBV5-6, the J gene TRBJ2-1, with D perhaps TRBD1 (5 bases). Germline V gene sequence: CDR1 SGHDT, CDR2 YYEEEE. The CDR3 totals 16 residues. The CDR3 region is CASSLLIQASYNEQFF. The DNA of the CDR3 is TGTGCCAGCAGCTTGTTGATACAGGCCTCCTACAATGAGCAGTTTTTC.

For the CDR3, the DNA is TGTGCCAGTATTAGAGAGGGGTGGAATACTGAAGCTTTCTTT. This sequence encodes CASIREGWNTEAFF. The V and J genes are TRBV5-5 and TRBJ1-1; possible D gene TRBD1, 5 bases. With 8 bases removed from V and 5 bases from J, the gap between germline ends came to 19 bases. The CDR3 is 14 residues long. From germline, CDR1 is SGHKS and CDR2 YYEKEE (reference sequence).

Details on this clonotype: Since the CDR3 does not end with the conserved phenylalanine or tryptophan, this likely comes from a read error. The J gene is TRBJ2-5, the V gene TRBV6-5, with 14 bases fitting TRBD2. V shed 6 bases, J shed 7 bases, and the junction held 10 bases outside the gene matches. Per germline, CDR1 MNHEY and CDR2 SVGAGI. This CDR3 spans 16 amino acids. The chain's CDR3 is CASRGSQTSGGVTQYL. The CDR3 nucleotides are TGTGCCAGCAGGGGCAGCCAGACTAGCGGGGGGGTGACCCAGTACCTC.

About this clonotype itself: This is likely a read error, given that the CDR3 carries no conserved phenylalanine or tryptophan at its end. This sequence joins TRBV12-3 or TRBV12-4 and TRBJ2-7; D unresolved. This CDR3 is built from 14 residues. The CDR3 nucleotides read TGTGCCGGCAGTTTAAAGGAAGGGCCCTACGAGCAGTACTCC. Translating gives CAGSLKEGPYEQYS.

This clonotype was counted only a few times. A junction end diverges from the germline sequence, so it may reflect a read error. The CDR3 region is CASSYGLGKYQPHHF. CDR3 coding DNA: TGTGCCAGCAGTTACGGTTTAGGGAAATATCAGCCCCATCATTTT. The genes are TRBV6-2 or TRBV6-3 and TRBJ1-5; D is uncertain. Germline V lookup: CDR1 MNHEY, CDR2 SVGEGT. CDR3 length equals 15 residues.

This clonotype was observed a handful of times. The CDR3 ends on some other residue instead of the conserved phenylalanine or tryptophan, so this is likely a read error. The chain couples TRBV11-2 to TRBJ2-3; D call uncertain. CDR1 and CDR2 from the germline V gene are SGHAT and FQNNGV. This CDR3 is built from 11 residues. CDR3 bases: TGTGCCAACAGCACGCAAGATACGCAGTATTCT. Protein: CANSTQDTQYS.

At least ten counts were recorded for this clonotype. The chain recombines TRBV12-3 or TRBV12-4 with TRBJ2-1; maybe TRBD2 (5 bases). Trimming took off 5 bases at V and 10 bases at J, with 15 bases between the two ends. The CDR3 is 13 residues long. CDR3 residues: CASSVGLLKEQFF. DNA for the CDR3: TGTGCCAGCAGTGTCGGACTCCTAAAGGAGCAGTTCTTC.

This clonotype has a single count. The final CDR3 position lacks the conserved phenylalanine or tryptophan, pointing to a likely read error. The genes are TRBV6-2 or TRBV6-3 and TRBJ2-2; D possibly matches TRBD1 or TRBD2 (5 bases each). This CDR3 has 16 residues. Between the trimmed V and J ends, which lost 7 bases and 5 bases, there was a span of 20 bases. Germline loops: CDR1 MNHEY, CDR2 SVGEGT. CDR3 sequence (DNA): TGTGCCAGCACCGCCCCTCACCTAGAGGGGACCGGGGAGCTGTTTTCT. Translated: CASTAPHLEGTGELFS.

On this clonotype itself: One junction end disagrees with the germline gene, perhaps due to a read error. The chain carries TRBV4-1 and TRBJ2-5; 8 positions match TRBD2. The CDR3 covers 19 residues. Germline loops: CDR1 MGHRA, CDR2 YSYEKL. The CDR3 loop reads CASSQEGRKDIGGGETQYF. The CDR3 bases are TGCGCCAGCAGCCAAGAAGGCAGGAAGGATATCGGGGGGGGTGAGACCCAGTATTTC.